These 15 T cell receptor beta chains were sequenced from one sample in a study of cytomegalovirus exposure and HLA in healthy donors. Sequencing used immunoSEQ multiplex PCR; TCRdb keeps in-frame clones, though not all of them. The table has around 200,000 clones, roughly four fifths seen once; the top ten hold around 2.8%. Source material: PBMCs. The origin of the receptors is a young woman in good health and CMV-seropositive.

The sample holds one count of this clone. The chain links TRBV11-1 to TRBJ2-1; D possibly corresponds to TRBD1 (6 bases). Germline V gene lookup returns CDR1 SGHAT and CDR2 FQDESV (reference sequence). The CDR3 runs to 12 residues. Trimming stripped 5 bases from V and 10 bases from J, with 12 bases between. The CDR3 here is CASSPGGGEQFF. In nucleotides, the CDR3 is TGTGCCAGCAGCCCGGGTGGGGGCGAGCAGTTCTTC.

This clone was seen more than once but under ten times. The rearrangement uses TRBV2 and TRBJ1-2; D unclear. Trimming left V 7 bases short and J 5 bases short, with 11 bases between. CDR1 and CDR2 from the germline V gene are SNHLY and FYNNEI. The CDR3 totals 12 residues. The CDR3 nucleotides are TGTGCCAGCATCACGCCACAATATGGCTACACCTTC. Its protein product is CASITPQYGYTF.

The chain carries TRBV6-1 and TRBJ1-4, with D perhaps matching TRBD1 (6 bases). Germline CDR1 reads MNHNS; CDR2 reads SASEGT. This CDR3 spans 17 amino acids. The V and J ends lost 2 bases and 2 bases respectively, with 15 bases between them. DNA for the CDR3: TGTGCCAGCAGTGAAAAGGGGGGGATCGGGACTAATGAAAAACTGTTTTTT. Its translation: CASSEKGGIGTNEKLFF.

About this clone itself: This CDR3 is also generated by other DNA sequences in the sample. The genes are TRBV15 and TRBJ1-5; D call uncertain. Trimming took off 0 bases at V and 4 bases at J, with 4 bases between the two ends. The CDR3 totals 13 residues. CDR1 is LNHNV and CDR2 is YYDKDF in the germline V gene (reference sequence). CDR3 sequence: CATSRDLNQPQHF. Written as DNA, the CDR3 is TGTGCCACCAGCAGAGACCTTAATCAGCCCCAGCATTTT.

This chain links TRBV6-4 with TRBJ2-3; D might be TRBD1 (7 bases). Germline loops: CDR1 MRHNA, CDR2 SNTAGT. The V end was cut by 4 bases, the J end by 4 bases, with 12 bases between. The length of the CDR3 is 14 residues. This CDR3 is CASSAEGAADTQYF. The CDR3 DNA sequence: TGTGCCAGCAGTGCGGAGGGGGCCGCAGATACGCAGTATTTT.

The sample holds one count of this clone. This chain links TRBV18 with TRBJ1-6, with 8 bases identical to TRBD1. J gave up 7 bases and V 3 bases, and 11 bases lay outside the gene matches. CDR1 is KGHSH, CDR2 LQKENI, per germline. The CDR3 runs 17 residues. For the CDR3, the DNA is TGTGCCAGCTCACCTTACCGCGGACAGGGACGAAATTCACCCCTCCACTTT. Protein sequence: CASSPYRGQGRNSPLHF.

This clone occurred a few times. The chain is built from TRBV30 and TRBJ2-7; D may be TRBD1 (6 bases). CDR1 and CDR2 (germline): GTSNPN, SVGIG (reference sequence). The germline V and J ends were trimmed by 4 bases and 7 bases, with 17 bases remaining between them. The CDR3 is made up of 13 amino acids. The CDR3 is CAWNAGAIPEQYF. The CDR3 nucleotides read TGTGCCTGGAATGCAGGGGCGATTCCGGAGCAGTACTTC.

This clone was detected ten times or more. This chain connects TRBV6-5 to TRBJ2-2, with 7 bases aligning to TRBD1. The CDR3 is 15 residues long. Germline CDR1 reads MNHEY; CDR2 reads SVGAGI. V lost 6 bases, J lost 4 bases, and 8 bases stayed unmatched. CDR3 residues: CASRDRDRVTGELFF. Written as DNA, the CDR3 is TGTGCCAGCAGGGACCGGGACAGAGTCACCGGGGAGCTGTTTTTT.

The CDR3 bases are TGTGCCAGCAGCACCCCTCGCGGGGGAAACACCATATATTTT. Encoded protein: CASSTPRGGNTIYF. The gene calls are TRBV7-8 and TRBJ1-3; no clear D. The V gene's germline CDR1 is SGHVS and CDR2 FQNEAQ. The CDR3 covers 14 residues. V lost 5 bases, J lost 4 bases, and 12 bases lay in between.

The chain recombines TRBV5-1 with TRBJ2-2, with a tentative D call TRBD1 (7 bases). Trimming removed 4 bases at V and 5 bases at J, with 12 bases between. The CDR3 totals 14 residues. Germline V gene lookup returns CDR1 SGHRS and CDR2 YFSETQ. The CDR3 DNA is TGCGCCAGCAGCGGCCCAGGGGGGACCGGGGAGCTGTTTTTT. Translating gives CASSGPGGTGELFF.

This chain uses TRBV19 with TRBJ2-5; perhaps TRBD1 as D (8 bases). The CDR3 has 14 residues. With 5 bases removed from V and 5 bases from J, the gap between germline ends came to 15 bases. The germline gives CDR1 LNHDA, CDR2 SQIVND (reference sequence). CDR3 nucleotide sequence: TGTGCCAGTAGTCCCGGACAGGGAGGGGAGACCCAGTACTTC. It translates to CASSPGQGGETQYF.

This sequence joins TRBV5-6 and TRBJ2-2; D not certain. Trimming removed 0 bases at V and 0 bases at J, with 6 bases between. The CDR3 has 15 amino acids. The V gene's germline CDR1 is SGHDT and CDR2 YYEEEE. The CDR3 spells CASSLAGTNTGELFF. CDR3 coding DNA: TGTGCCAGCAGCTTGGCGGGTACGAACACCGGGGAGCTGTTTTTT.

This chain uses TRBV11-2 with TRBJ2-1; no clear D. There are 14 residues in the CDR3. The V gene's germline CDR1 is SGHAT and CDR2 FQNNGV. V lost 0 bases, J lost 1 base, and 4 bases lay in between. The CDR3 sequence: CASSLDRSYNEQFF. DNA of the CDR3: TGTGCCAGCAGCTTAGACCGGTCCTACAATGAGCAGTTCTTC. Full variable domain (remainder filled in from reference TRBV11-2 and TRBJ2-1): EAGVAQSPRYKIIEKRQSVAFWCNPISGHATLYWYQQILGQGPKLLIQFQNNGVVDDSQLPKDRFSAERLKGVDSTLKIQPAKLEDSAVYLCASSLDRSYNEQFFGPGTRLTVL.

The chain recombines TRBV7-9 with TRBJ1-4, with 7 positions matching TRBD1. The V and J ends lost 5 bases and 16 bases, in that order; junction bases with no gene match: 16. The CDR3 extends over 14 amino acids. The germline CDR1 and CDR2 sequences are SEHNR and FQNEAQ (reference sequence). The CDR3 loop is CASSTDYRGSGPFF. The CDR3 DNA sequence: TGTGCCAGCAGCACCGATTACAGGGGATCGGGACCGTTTTTT.

V is TRBV14 and J is TRBJ1-5, with D tentatively TRBD1 (5 bases). The germline gives CDR1 SGHDN, CDR2 FVKESK. The length of the CDR3 is 17 residues. Deletions cut 1 base from V and 13 bases from J, with 26 bases between. CDR3 DNA: TGTGCCAGCAGCCAAGTAACTAGGGGCTGGCGGGGGGAATGTCAGCATTTT. Translated: CASSQVTRGWRGECQHF. The full variable domain, rest sourced from reference TRBV14 and TRBJ1-5, is EAGVTQFPSHSVIEKGQTVTLRCDPISGHDNLYWYRRVMGKEIKFLLHFVKESKQDESGMPNNRFLAERTGGTYSTLKVQPAELEDSGVYFCASSQVTRGWRGECQHFGDGTRLSIL.